A selection of T cell receptor beta chains follows, all from one sample in a study. TCRdb fed the RT-PCR reads into MiXCR, producing one record per CDR3 protein. The sample has approximately 720,000 distinct CDR3 sequences, approximately 15% seen once. The specimen sequenced was memory CD4+ T cells from blood. The receptors stem from a female donor in good health, serving as a healthy control. Both conserved end residues are part of each CDR3. Each record gives: V gene, J gene, D gene, clone size, CDR3 DNA, CDR3 protein. D genes are given only for firm matches. A row's size may be missing; if present it is once, few, many or a size class.

v_gene: TRBV28
j_gene: TRBJ1-4
d_gene: .
abundance: .
CDR3nt: TGTGCCAGCAGTTCCCTAGGGGGGGCAAATGAAAAACTGTTTTTT
CDR3aa: CASSSLGGANEKLFF

v_gene: TRBV7-2
j_gene: TRBJ2-2
d_gene: TRBD2
abundance: .
CDR3nt: TGTGCCAGCAGCTTGGGACTAGCGGGGGGAATCGGGGAGCTGTTTTTT
CDR3aa: CASSLGLAGGIGELFF

v_gene: TRBV5-6
j_gene: TRBJ1-4
d_gene: TRBD1
abundance: few
CDR3nt: TGTGCCAGCAGCTTGTTCACAGGGGGTAATGAAAAACTGTTTTTT
CDR3aa: CASSLFTGGNEKLFF

v_gene: TRBV3-1
j_gene: TRBJ1-1
d_gene: .
abundance: few
CDR3nt: TGTGCCAGCAGCCAAGTGTTGGGCTATGAAGCTTTCTTT
CDR3aa: CASSQVLGYEAFF

v_gene: TRBV28
j_gene: TRBJ2-1
d_gene: TRBD2
abundance: .
CDR3nt: TGTGCCAGCAGACCTCCGGGACTAGTGCTTCTCTTC
CDR3aa: CASRPPGLVLLF

v_gene: TRBV7-3
j_gene: TRBJ1-5
d_gene: .
abundance: many
CDR3nt: TGTGCCAGCAGCCCCTCGCCGGGGCAGCCCCAGCATTTT
CDR3aa: CASSPSPGQPQHF

v_gene: TRBV7-2
j_gene: TRBJ2-1
d_gene: .
abundance: .
CDR3nt: TGTGCCAGCAGCTTATCGCAGAGCTCCTACAATGAGCAGTTCTTC
CDR3aa: CASSLSQSSYNEQFF

v_gene: TRBV4-3
j_gene: TRBJ2-7
d_gene: .
abundance: many
CDR3nt: TGCGCCAGCAGCCAAAGACTGGACTCCTACGAGCAGTACTTC
CDR3aa: CASSQRLDSYEQYF

v_gene: TRBV7-2
j_gene: TRBJ1-1
d_gene: .
abundance: .
CDR3nt: TGTGCCAGCAGCCAGGGTATTTGGGGCACTGAAGCTTTCTTT
CDR3aa: CASSQGIWGTEAFF

v_gene: TRBV29-1
j_gene: TRBJ1-2
d_gene: .
abundance: .
CDR3nt: TGCAGCGTTGAACTGGGGGGCTATGGCTACACCTTC
CDR3aa: CSVELGGYGYTF

v_gene: TRBV4-3
j_gene: TRBJ2-5
d_gene: .
abundance: many
CDR3nt: TGCGCCAGCAGCCAAGACTTGGGGACCCAGTACTTC
CDR3aa: CASSQDLGTQYF

v_gene: TRBV5-5
j_gene: TRBJ1-6
d_gene: .
abundance: few
CDR3nt: TGTGCCAGCAGCTTGCAGGGTATGAATTCACCCCTCCACTTT
CDR3aa: CASSLQGMNSPLHF

v_gene: TRBV20-1
j_gene: TRBJ1-2
d_gene: .
abundance: .
CDR3nt: TGCAGTGCTATGCAGGGGTCCCCCAACTATGGCTACACCTTC
CDR3aa: CSAMQGSPNYGYTF

v_gene: TRBV5-1
j_gene: TRBJ2-7
d_gene: .
abundance: .
CDR3nt: TGCGCCAGCAGCCTAGGACAGAGCGAGCAGTACTTC
CDR3aa: CASSLGQSEQYF

v_gene: TRBV20-1
j_gene: TRBJ2-7
d_gene: .
abundance: few
CDR3nt: TGCAGTGCTAGGGGGTGGGGATTCGGCTCCTACGAGCAGTACTTC
CDR3aa: CSARGWGFGSYEQYF

v_gene: TRBV24-1
j_gene: TRBJ2-3
d_gene: TRBD1
abundance: many
CDR3nt: TGTGCCACCAGTGATTCTAGACAGGGTGGGACAGATACGCAGTATTTT
CDR3aa: CATSDSRQGGTDTQYF

v_gene: TRBV20-1
j_gene: TRBJ2-1
d_gene: TRBD2
abundance: many
CDR3nt: TGCAGTGCTAGAGCGGGGGGGACCTACAATGAGCAGTTCTTC
CDR3aa: CSARAGGTYNEQFF

v_gene: TRBV12-3/TRBV12-4
j_gene: TRBJ1-4
d_gene: .
abundance: .
CDR3nt: TGTGCCAGCAGAGAGGGGGGAATTTATGAAAAACTGTTTTTT
CDR3aa: CASREGGIYEKLFF

v_gene: TRBV12-3/TRBV12-4
j_gene: TRBJ2-1
d_gene: TRBD1
abundance: .
CDR3nt: TGTGCCAGCAGTTTAAGGCCGGGACAGGGAATCAATGAGCAGTTCTTC
CDR3aa: CASSLRPGQGINEQFF

v_gene: TRBV6-2/TRBV6-3
j_gene: TRBJ1-5
d_gene: .
abundance: few
CDR3nt: TGTGCCAGCAGTGATAACAGGGCTAGCAATCAGCCCCAGCATTTT
CDR3aa: CASSDNRASNQPQHF

v_gene: TRBV6-2/TRBV6-3
j_gene: TRBJ1-5
d_gene: TRBD1
abundance: few
CDR3nt: TGTGCCAGCAGAACTGACAGGGGACAGCCCCAGCATTTT
CDR3aa: CASRTDRGQPQHF

v_gene: TRBV4-3
j_gene: TRBJ1-4
d_gene: .
abundance: .
CDR3nt: TGCGCCAGCAGCCAGAATACAGGGCCTAATGAAAAACTGTTTTTT
CDR3aa: CASSQNTGPNEKLFF

v_gene: TRBV28
j_gene: TRBJ2-2
d_gene: .
abundance: .
CDR3nt: TGTGCCATCCGCCCCACCGGGGAGCTGTTTTTT
CDR3aa: CAIRPTGELFF

v_gene: TRBV20-1
j_gene: TRBJ2-1
d_gene: .
abundance: .
CDR3nt: TGCAGTGCTAGAGAATCCCGGGGTAGGAATGAGCAGTTCTTC
CDR3aa: CSARESRGRNEQFF

v_gene: TRBV9
j_gene: TRBJ2-1
d_gene: .
abundance: .
CDR3nt: TGTGCCAGCAGCGTAGACCGCAACCGCGTATCCTCCTACAATGAGCAGTTCTTC
CDR3aa: CASSVDRNRVSSYNEQFF

v_gene: TRBV30
j_gene: TRBJ1-5
d_gene: TRBD1
abundance: few
CDR3nt: TGTGCCTGGAGTGGAGACAGGGCTCAGCCCCAGCATTTT
CDR3aa: CAWSGDRAQPQHF

v_gene: TRBV12-3/TRBV12-4
j_gene: TRBJ2-3
d_gene: .
abundance: many
CDR3nt: TGTGCCAGCAAAGATGACCGGAGGATAGACACAGATACGCAGTATTTT
CDR3aa: CASKDDRRIDTDTQYF

v_gene: TRBV7-3
j_gene: TRBJ2-1
d_gene: .
abundance: .
CDR3nt: TGTGCCAGCAGCTTAACGCTGGGGTTCGGTGATAAGCAGTTCTTC
CDR3aa: CASSLTLGFGDKQFF

v_gene: TRBV7-9
j_gene: TRBJ1-2
d_gene: .
abundance: .
CDR3nt: TGTGCCAGCAGCCCCGGGACTTCAGCCCATAACTATGGCTACACCTTC
CDR3aa: CASSPGTSAHNYGYTF

v_gene: TRBV5-6
j_gene: TRBJ2-7
d_gene: TRBD1
abundance: many
CDR3nt: TGTGCCAGCAAGTTGACAGGGAGCTCCTACGAGCAGTACTTC
CDR3aa: CASKLTGSSYEQYF

v_gene: TRBV6-2/TRBV6-3
j_gene: TRBJ1-1
d_gene: TRBD1
abundance: .
CDR3nt: TGTGCCAGCAGATCGACAGGGTGGTCCACTGAAGCTTTCTTT
CDR3aa: CASRSTGWSTEAFF

v_gene: TRBV27
j_gene: TRBJ2-1
d_gene: .
abundance: .
CDR3nt: TGTGCCAGCAGTTCGTTTCGCGAATACAATGAGCAGTTCTTC
CDR3aa: CASSSFREYNEQFF

v_gene: TRBV12-3/TRBV12-4
j_gene: TRBJ1-3
d_gene: .
abundance: few
CDR3nt: TGTGCCAGCAGTTTAATGAGGGGACTTGGAAACACCATATATTTT
CDR3aa: CASSLMRGLGNTIYF

v_gene: TRBV20-1
j_gene: TRBJ1-2
d_gene: .
abundance: many
CDR3nt: TGCAGTGCTAGATCCGCCCCCGGTAACTATGGCTACACCTTC
CDR3aa: CSARSAPGNYGYTF

v_gene: TRBV6-5
j_gene: TRBJ1-2
d_gene: .
abundance: many
CDR3nt: TGTGCCAGCAGCAAAGACGGACCCAAGAAGGGCTACACCTTC
CDR3aa: CASSKDGPKKGYTF

v_gene: TRBV5-1
j_gene: TRBJ2-1
d_gene: .
abundance: few
CDR3nt: TGCGCCAGCAGTGTGGCGGGGAGCAACAATGAGCAGTTCTTC
CDR3aa: CASSVAGSNNEQFF